The 3 T cell receptor beta chains listed next were all sequenced from one sample in a study. TCRdb processed the RT-PCR reads anew with MiXCR; each CDR3 protein has one entry. The table records hundreds of thousands of distinct CDR3 sequences, approximately 15% of them present only once. The sample comprised memory CD4+ T cells from blood. These receptors all stem from a female donor in good health, serving as a healthy control.

This clonotype was counted many times. V gene TRBV29-1 combines with J gene TRBJ2-3; D unclear. From germline, CDR1 is SQVTM and CDR2 ANQGSEA. CDR3 length: 15 residues. Between the trimmed V and J ends, which lost 3 bases and 0 bases, there was a span of 13 bases. CDR3 coding DNA: TGCAGCGTTGATGCCAGGCACTCTAGCACAGATACGCAGTATTTT. Encoded protein: CSVDARHSSTDTQYF.

The rearrangement links TRBV28 to TRBJ2-7; the match to TRBD2 covers 8 bases. The CDR3 is 14 amino acids. Germline V gene lookup returns CDR1 MDHEN and CDR2 SYDVKM. The V and J ends lost 5 bases and 3 bases, in that order; junction bases with no gene match: 6. The CDR3 DNA follows: TGTGCCAGCAGTCTGACTAGCGAGAACTACGAGCAGTACTTC. This gives the protein CASSLTSENYEQYF.

This clonotype has ten or more counts. The chain combines TRBV12-3 or TRBV12-4 with TRBJ2-7; possible D gene TRBD2, 6 bases. The CDR3 is 13 residues long. Trimming stripped 8 bases from V and 4 bases from J, with 15 bases between. The CDR3 loop is CASGRDSFYEQYF. DNA of the CDR3: TGTGCCAGCGGGCGGGACTCCTTTTACGAGCAGTACTTC.